This TCR beta chain was documented in a study of T cells in pancreatic ductal adenocarcinoma (dated by TCRdb to between 2016 and 2019). Concerning the study at large: To learn about the adaptive T-cell response arising naturally, investigators profiled where tumor-infiltrating CD8+ T cells, together with suppressive cells, were located within resected pancreatic ductal adenocarcinoma, how abundant they were, and what qualities they showed.

This clone appeared a few times. The antigen it recognizes is unknown. No base-level quality is on record; no much larger clone is a single base apart. Taken from the germline V gene (reference sequence), the CDR1 and CDR2 loops are GTSNPN and SVGIG. Counted from cysteine to phenylalanine, this CDR3 has 17 amino acids. The kept DNA is CDR3 alone, 51 bases in frame from the first base. Deletion took 4 bases off V and 0 bases off J, with a span of 18 bases between the germline ends. The pancreatic ductal adenocarcinoma patients who were selected had gone through surgery without receiving any neoadjuvant therapy. Resected tumor tissue was collected immediately after surgery into ice-cold media and a portion was flash frozen for DNA and RNA. Using the DNeasy Blood and Tissue Kit with Proteinase K and RNase treatment, genomic DNA was extracted from roughly 7 PBMC and 9 flash-frozen tumor specimens. Overall study outcomes, separate from this receptor: Because tumors are enriched in CD45RO+ effector T cells rather than naive T cells, which biases toward lower diversity, comparisons of clonality between tumor and blood may be biased. T-cell clonality did not differ significantly between tumor and blood, with mean clonality about 0.12 in tumors and around 0.071 in blood. Since most pancreatic cancer patients present with inoperable disease, the resected cohort was skewed toward the minority of patients who had early-stage disease. Blood samples had more total productive templates and roughly 8.4-fold more unique clonotypes than tumor samples.

The immunoSEQ hsTCRB kit was used to amplify TCR beta CDR3 regions from genomic DNA. An Illumina HiSeq system was used to carry out high-throughput TRB CDR3 sequencing. In the source study's methods: Sequencing reads were analyzed with the immunoSEQ software, and nonproductive sequences with premature stops or frame-shifts were excluded. Repertoire clonality was computed as one minus Shannon entropy normalized by log2 of the number of unique productive sequences. The clones in this table, taken by TCRdb from immuneACCESS, are in-frame only. Not every clone is retained; where verified, under half of the shortfall comes from an unresolved V gene, and the cause of the rest is unknown. The V and J calls and clone size were taken over from that table, and D and trimming were inferred from the DNA. For this sample the table gives 4,500 to 5,000 clones, of which approximately 79% were detected only once. Approximately 7.5% of the sample rests with the top ten.

The receptor was isolated from a human donor with pancreatic ductal adenocarcinoma. The donor label of this sample is uncertain. The sequence joins TRBV30 to TRBJ1-4; the D gene lacks a confident call. The specimen sequenced was pancreatic tumor tissue. The DNA sequence is TGTGCCTGGAAAAGAGGCGGCGGATTTGCAACTAATGAAAAACTGTTTTTT. Translated, it reads CAWKRGGGFATNEKLFF.